This note documents a single TCR beta chain sequence. This entry comes from a study of T-cell memory formation after mild COVID-19. The CDR3 sequence is 20 residues long. Trimming removed 5 bases from V and 6 bases from J; junction bases left unmatched: 20. Germline V gives CDR1 LNHNV, CDR2 YYDKDF (reference sequence). TCR alpha and TCR beta cDNA libraries carrying sample barcodes and UMIs were produced by 5'RACE using constant-segment primers. TCRdb re-called the 5' RACE reads with MiXCR, one entry per CDR3 protein. Among 470,000 or so distinct CDR3 sequences listed, roughly 18% were seen once. This clonotype originated in a man in his late teens or twenties who had mild COVID-19 (a few samples of this study predate the infection). Cell type and time point are not known. The sample comprised PBMCs or a T cell subset sorted from them (not recorded which). V usage is TRBV15 and J usage is TRBJ2-3; 13 bases line up with TRBD2. This chain's CDR3 is CATSAGGGTSGVPRGDTQYF. The CDR3 coding sequence is TGTGCCACCAGCGCCGGAGGGGGGACTAGCGGGGTGCCCCGCGGGGATACGCAGTATTTT.